The rows below give T cell receptor beta chains drawn from one sample of a study. TCRdb called the 5' RACE reads again in MiXCR, with one record for every CDR3 protein. The table shows 20,000 to 25,000 distinct CDR3 sequences, with 30% occurring only once. Sequenced: tumor-infiltrating naive CD4+ T cells sorted from the breast tumor. The receptors stem from a female donor with breast cancer. Each CDR3 is given with its conserved first and last residue. Fields, in order: D gene, J gene, V gene, clone size, CDR3 protein, CDR3 DNA. D genes are given only for firm matches. Not all rows give a size; the values are once, few, many and, for expanded clones, a class.

TRBD1 TRBJ2-1 TRBV7-9 many CASSSTGTGYNEQFF TGTGCCAGCAGCTCTACCGGGACAGGTTACAATGAGCAGTTCTTC
- TRBJ1-1 TRBV19 - CASSLFLNTEAFF TGTGCCAGTAGTCTATTTCTGAACACTGAAGCTTTCTTT
- TRBJ2-7 TRBV9 few CASSVATTGLDEQYF TGTGCCAGCAGCGTAGCTACGACTGGCCTCGACGAGCAGTACTTC
TRBD2 TRBJ2-7 TRBV19 few CVSSITSGRYEQYF TGTGTCAGTAGTATTACTAGCGGGAGGTACGAGCAGTACTTC
TRBD1 TRBJ2-7 TRBV5-1 - CASSFPRQGAYEQYF TGCGCCAGCAGCTTCCCTCGACAGGGGGCCTACGAGCAGTACTTC
TRBD1 TRBJ2-1 TRBV20-1 medium-sized CSAPGTGRSNEQFF TGCAGTGCTCCCGGGACAGGGAGAAGTAATGAGCAGTTCTTC
- TRBJ1-2 TRBV19 few CASSILAENYGYTF TGTGCCAGTAGTATCTTGGCAGAAAACTATGGCTACACCTTC
- TRBJ1-6 TRBV15 - CATSRVGDSPLHF TGTGCCACCAGCAGAGTGGGGGACTCACCCCTCCACTTT
- TRBJ2-1 TRBV20-1 - CCAGGRNKQFF TGCTGTGCTGGGGGCCGGAATAAGCAGTTCTTC
- TRBJ1-1 TRBV4-1 medium-sized CASSQLLTRRTEAFF TGCGCCAGCAGCCAACTTCTGACAAGAAGGACTGAAGCTTTCTTT
TRBD2 TRBJ2-5 TRBV7-2 medium-sized CASSTSGRAGETQYF TGTGCCAGCAGCACTAGCGGGAGGGCCGGAGAGACCCAGTACTTC
- TRBJ2-1 TRBV7-2 - CASSLELAINEQFF TGTGCCAGCAGCTTAGAACTAGCTATTAATGAGCAGTTCTTC
- TRBJ1-1 TRBV15 - CANSRFGGNTEAFF TGTGCCAACAGCAGGTTCGGGGGTAACACTGAAGCTTTCTTT
- TRBJ1-2 TRBV12-3/TRBV12-4 - CASSYRVDYGYTF TGTGCCAGCAGTTACAGGGTCGACTATGGCTACACCTTC
TRBD2 TRBJ2-3 TRBV5-1 once CASSLDGLAGGGSPDTQSF TGCGCCAGCAGCTTGGATGGGCTAGCGGGAGGTGGCTCTCCAGATACGCAGTCTTTT
TRBD2 TRBJ2-3 TRBV5-1 few CASRVAGVPSSTDTQYF TGCGCCAGCAGGGTAGCGGGAGTTCCTTCTAGCACAGATACGCAGTATTTT
- TRBJ1-1 TRBV20-1 many CSAELGNTEAFF TGCAGTGCCGAATTGGGGAACACTGAAGCTTTCTTT
- TRBJ1-1 TRBV20-1 - CSASGAGGPDGWAFF TGCAGTGCTAGTGGGGCGGGGGGCCCCGACGGATGGGCTTTCTTT
- TRBJ2-1 TRBV6-5 few CASSYGTLEQFF TGTGCCAGCAGTTACGGGACTCTTGAGCAGTTCTTC
TRBD2 TRBJ2-1 TRBV5-4 many CASRLAGLNEQFF TGTGCCAGCAGACTAGCGGGCCTCAATGAGCAGTTCTTC
- TRBJ2-3 TRBV15 many CATSRAPLGAVPGDTQYF TGTGCCACCAGCAGAGCCCCTTTGGGGGCGGTGCCGGGGGATACGCAGTATTTT
TRBD2 TRBJ2-1 TRBV10-2 - CASTVAGRNEQFF TGCGCCAGCACTGTAGCGGGAAGGAATGAGCAGTTCTTC
TRBD1 TRBJ2-7 TRBV5-1 - CASSLRDRGPGEQYF TGCGCCAGCAGCTTGCGGGACAGGGGGCCGGGGGAGCAGTACTTC
- TRBJ2-7 TRBV24-1 - CATSDLQSGGEQYF TGTGCCACCAGTGATTTGCAGTCGGGCGGCGAGCAGTACTTC
- TRBJ1-4 TRBV3-1 few CASSQSLGVAEKLFF TGTGCCAGCAGCCAAAGTCTAGGGGTTGCTGAAAAACTGTTTTTT
- TRBJ1-1 TRBV18 - CASSPDMNTEAFF TGTGCCAGCTCACCGGACATGAACACTGAAGCTTTCTTT
TRBD1 TRBJ1-2 TRBV4-1 many CASSRQGASYGYTF TGCGCCAGCAGCCGACAGGGGGCATCTTATGGCTACACCTTC
- TRBJ2-2 TRBV15 once CATSRDLGGTDRFGGELFF TGTGCCACCAGCAGAGATCTAGGGGGGACAGACAGATTTGGCGGGGAGCTGTTTTTT
TRBD2 TRBJ2-1 TRBV6-6 - CASSPRGGLAGYNEQFF TGTGCCAGCAGTCCCCGGGGCGGACTAGCGGGCTACAATGAGCAGTTCTTC
- TRBJ2-1 TRBV3-1 - CASSQDVTGTSNEQFF TGTGCCAGCAGCCAAGATGTTACGGGGACTTCGAATGAGCAGTTCTTC
- TRBJ1-2 TRBV12-3/TRBV12-4 many CASTPGGEGYTF TGTGCCAGCACCCCGGGTGGAGAAGGCTACACCTTC
TRBD1 TRBJ2-1 TRBV5-1 medium-sized CASTAGGNDEQFF TGCGCCAGCACGGCAGGGGGCAACGATGAGCAGTTCTTC
- TRBJ2-7 TRBV3-1 - CASSQYPHEQYF TGTGCCAGCAGCCAGTACCCGCACGAGCAGTACTTC
TRBD2 TRBJ2-1 TRBV25-1 - CASRAGGAGYNEQFF TGTGCCAGCAGGGCGGGAGGGGCGGGTTACAATGAGCAGTTCTTC
TRBD2 TRBJ2-1 TRBV20-1 medium-sized CSARNSGRGPEQFF TGCAGTGCTAGGAATAGCGGGAGGGGTCCTGAGCAGTTCTTC
- TRBJ2-7 TRBV13 few CASSLRDGAYEQYF TGTGCCAGCAGCCTCCGGGACGGTGCCTACGAGCAGTACTTC
- TRBJ2-7 TRBV6-6 - CASSLPGHYYEQYF TGTGCCAGCAGTTTACCGGGACACTACTACGAGCAGTACTTC
TRBD1 TRBJ1-1 TRBV5-1 - CASSLGQGSPNTEAFF TGCGCCAGCAGCTTAGGACAGGGCTCCCCGAACACTGAAGCTTTCTTT
- TRBJ1-5 TRBV30 medium-sized CAWSPPRGLRPAQHF TGTGCCTGGAGTCCCCCCCGGGGCCTCCGTCCGGCCCAGCATTTT
- TRBJ2-7 TRBV7-9 medium-sized CASSLGDVSFSEQYF TGTGCCAGCAGCTTAGGTGACGTCAGCTTTTCCGAGCAGTACTTC
TRBD2 TRBJ2-1 TRBV5-5 many CASTPSGRALSEQFF TGTGCCAGCACCCCTAGCGGGAGAGCTCTTTCTGAGCAGTTCTTC
- TRBJ2-3 TRBV5-6 many CASSLGSTDTQYF TGTGCCAGCAGCTTGGGGTCCACAGATACGCAGTATTTT
- TRBJ2-3 TRBV5-1 few CASRWTDTQYF TGCGCCAGCAGGTGGACAGATACGCAGTATTTT
- TRBJ2-1 TRBV20-1 many CSARVFKGGEDLYYNEQFF TGCAGTGCTAGAGTTTTCAAGGGGGGGGAGGACCTATACTACAATGAGCAGTTCTTC
TRBD1 TRBJ2-7 TRBV27 - CASIERTGREQYF TGTGCCAGCATCGAACGGACAGGGCGCGAGCAGTACTTC
TRBD1 TRBJ1-2 TRBV5-5 many CASSPSGQGLGGYTF TGTGCCAGCAGCCCTTCAGGACAGGGATTAGGAGGCTACACCTTC
- TRBJ2-1 TRBV12-3/TRBV12-4 - CASSLRRNLNNEQFF TGTGCCAGCAGTTTACGGCGGAACCTAAACAATGAGCAGTTCTTC
- TRBJ1-5 TRBV6-5 - CASSVGSNQPQHF TGTGCCAGCAGTGTCGGTAGCAATCAGCCCCAGCATTTT
- TRBJ2-3 TRBV7-3 - CASSLITGDTQYF TGTGCCAGCAGCTTAATAACTGGAGATACGCAGTATTTT
- TRBJ2-7 TRBV20-1 few CSATLLYEQYF TGCAGTGCTACCCTGTTGTACGAGCAGTACTTC